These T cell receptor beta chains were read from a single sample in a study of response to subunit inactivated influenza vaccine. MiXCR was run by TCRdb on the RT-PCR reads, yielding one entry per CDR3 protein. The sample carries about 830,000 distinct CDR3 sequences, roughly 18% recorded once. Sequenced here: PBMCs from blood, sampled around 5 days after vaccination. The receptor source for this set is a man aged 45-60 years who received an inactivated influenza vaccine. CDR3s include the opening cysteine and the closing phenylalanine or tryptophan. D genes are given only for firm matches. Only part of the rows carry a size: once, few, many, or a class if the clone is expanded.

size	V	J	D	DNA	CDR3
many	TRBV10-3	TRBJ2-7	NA	TGTGCCACCCTCTCCCTCGGCTACGAGCAGTACTTC	CATLSLGYEQYF
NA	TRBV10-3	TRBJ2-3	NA	TGTGCCATCAGTGATCCCGTCGACGGCCGGTGGGATACGCAGTATTTT	CAISDPVDGRWDTQYF
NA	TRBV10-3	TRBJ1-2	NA	TGTGCCATCAGTGAGTCAGGTCAGGGAGGCGGTGGCTACACCTTC	CAISESGQGGGGYTF
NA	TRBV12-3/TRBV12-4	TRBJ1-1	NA	TGTGCCAGCAGCCGGGGGCGGCCTGAAGCTTTCTTT	CASSRGRPEAFF
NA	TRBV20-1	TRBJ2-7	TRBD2	TGCAGTGCTCGGGACTACTACGAGCAGTACTTC	CSARDYYEQYF
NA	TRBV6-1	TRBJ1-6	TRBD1	TGTGCCAGCAGTGTCGGACAGGGAGGGAATTCACCCCTCCACTTT	CASSVGQGGNSPLHF
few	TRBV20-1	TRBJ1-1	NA	TGCAGTGTGAGGAGGGGCTCGAACACTGAAGCTTTCTTT	CSVRRGSNTEAFF
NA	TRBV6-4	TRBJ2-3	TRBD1	TGTGCCAGCAGTGACGGTGGGCAGGGGGCTGATACGCAGTATTTT	CASSDGGQGADTQYF
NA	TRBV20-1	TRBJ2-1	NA	TGCAGTGCTAGAGTTTGGGGTTTCTACAATGAGCAGTTCTTC	CSARVWGFYNEQFF
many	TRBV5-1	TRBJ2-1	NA	TGCGCCAGCGCCACCAGCGGGTCTTCCTACAATGAGCAGTTCTTC	CASATSGSSYNEQFF
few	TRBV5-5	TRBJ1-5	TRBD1	TGTGCCAGCAGCTTGAGAACAGGGGGCTACAATCAGCCCCAGCATTTT	CASSLRTGGYNQPQHF
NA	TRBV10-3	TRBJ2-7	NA	TGTGCCATCAGTCGCTCACGGGACACCTACGAGCAGTACTTC	CAISRSRDTYEQYF
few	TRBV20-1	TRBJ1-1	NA	TGCAGTGCTAGAGATCAGACGAACACTGAAGCTTTCTTT	CSARDQTNTEAFF
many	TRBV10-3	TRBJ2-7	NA	TGTGCCATCAGTGAGGGGACTGAGAGGGGACCCGAGCAGTACTTC	CAISEGTERGPEQYF
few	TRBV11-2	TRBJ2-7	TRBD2	TGTGCCAGCAGCTTCAGGTCCACGACTAGCGCCCCCGGGGCGGGCTCCTACGAGCAGTACTTC	CASSFRSTTSAPGAGSYEQYF
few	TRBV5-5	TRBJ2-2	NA	TGTGCCAGCAGTCCGGGGGATGGAGGGGAGCTGTTTTTT	CASSPGDGGELFF
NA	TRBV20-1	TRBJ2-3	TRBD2	TGCAGTGCTAGAGATTCCATCAGCGGGAGGGCCACCACAGATACGCAGTATTTT	CSARDSISGRATTDTQYF
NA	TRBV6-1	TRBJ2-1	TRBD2	TGTGCCAGCACCCCGCGGGAGGCGAGCTCCTACAATGAGCAGTTCTTC	CASTPREASSYNEQFF
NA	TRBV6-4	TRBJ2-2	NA	TGTGCCAGCAGCCCTATATGGGCAGCCGGGGAGCTGTTTTTT	CASSPIWAAGELFF
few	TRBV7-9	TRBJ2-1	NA	TGTGCCAGCAGCTTGGGCAACTTTGGGGGGCCCTACAATGAGCAGTTCTTC	CASSLGNFGGPYNEQFF
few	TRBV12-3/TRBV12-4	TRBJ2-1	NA	TGTGCCAGCAGCCCCTCCGGGCGCCAGTTCTTC	CASSPSGRQFF
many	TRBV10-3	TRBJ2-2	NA	TGTGCCATCAGTGAGTGGGGAACGGCAGCAACGAACACCGGGGAGCTGTTTTTT	CAISEWGTAATNTGELFF
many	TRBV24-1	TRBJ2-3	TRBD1	TGTGCCACCAGTGAGTGGACAGGGGGGATGACAGATACGCAGTATTTT	CATSEWTGGMTDTQYF
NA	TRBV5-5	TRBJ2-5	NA	TGTGCCAGCAGTCGGAGACTTGAAAGCGGGCAGACCCAGTACTTC	CASSRRLESGQTQYF
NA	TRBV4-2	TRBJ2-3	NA	TGTGCCAGCAGCCAGGGAGAGTTTGCAGATACGCAGTATTTT	CASSQGEFADTQYF
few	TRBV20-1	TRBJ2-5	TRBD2	TGCAGTGCTAGTCCCTCTTGGCGGGGGGCCCTCAGAGAGACCCAGTACTTC	CSASPSWRGALRETQYF
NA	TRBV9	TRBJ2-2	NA	TGTGCCAGCAGCGTAGAAGGGATGGGCACCGGGGAGCTGTTTTTT	CASSVEGMGTGELFF
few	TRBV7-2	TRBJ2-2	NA	TGTGCCAGCAGCTTAGCCGGGACAAAGAACACCGGGGAGCTGTTTTTT	CASSLAGTKNTGELFF
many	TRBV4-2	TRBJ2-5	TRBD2	TGTGCCAGCAGCCAAGAAGTTAGCGGGGGGGGGAGAGAGACCCAGTACTTC	CASSQEVSGGGRETQYF
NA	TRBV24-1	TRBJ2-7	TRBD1	TGTGCCACCAGTGAGGCTGGGGACAGCGCCTACGAGCAGTACTTC	CATSEAGDSAYEQYF
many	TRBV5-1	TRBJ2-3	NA	TGCGCCAGCAGCCCACAGGGTTCCTCAGATACGCAGTATTTT	CASSPQGSSDTQYF
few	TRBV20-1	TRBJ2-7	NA	TGCAGTGCTAGGACCCGGGGCCAGAACTACGAGCAGTACTTC	CSARTRGQNYEQYF
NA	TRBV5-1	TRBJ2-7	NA	TGCGCCAGCAGGGAGGGTTTCAACGAGCAGTACTTC	CASREGFNEQYF
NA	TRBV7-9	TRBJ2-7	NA	TGTGCCAGCAAAAACGCCTACGAGCAGTACTTC	CASKNAYEQYF
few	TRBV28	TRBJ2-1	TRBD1	TGTGCCAGCAGTCCCCGCAGGGGGCTCAATGAGCAGTTCTTC	CASSPRRGLNEQFF
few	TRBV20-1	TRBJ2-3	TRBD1	TGCAGTGCTAGGAGACAGGGGTTCGGCACAGATACGCAGTATTTT	CSARRQGFGTDTQYF
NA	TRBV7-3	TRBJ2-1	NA	TGTGCCAGCAGCTTAAGCCGTCTAGATGAGCAGTTCTTC	CASSLSRLDEQFF
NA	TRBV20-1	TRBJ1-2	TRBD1	TGCAGTGCTCACCCTGGGACAGGGGGCGTCTTTAACTATGGCTACACCTTC	CSAHPGTGGVFNYGYTF
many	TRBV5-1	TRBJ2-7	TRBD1	TGCGCCAGCAGCTTGGCCCTGGACAGGGAGCAGTACTTC	CASSLALDREQYF
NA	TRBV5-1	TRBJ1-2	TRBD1	TGCGCCAGCAGAAGCAGGGGGCCTGAGCGCTACACCTTC	CASRSRGPERYTF
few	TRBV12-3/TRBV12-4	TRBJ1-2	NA	TGTGCCAGCAGTTTTGACGGGGTCAACTATGGCTACACCTTC	CASSFDGVNYGYTF
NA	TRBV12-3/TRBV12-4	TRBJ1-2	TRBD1	TGTGCCAGCAGTCCCGACAGGGGGCCTAACTATGGCTACACCTTC	CASSPDRGPNYGYTF
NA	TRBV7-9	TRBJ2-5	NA	TGTGCCAGTCGACAGGTGATGGAAGAGACCCAGTACTTC	CASRQVMEETQYF
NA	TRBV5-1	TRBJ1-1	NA	TGCGCCAGCAGCTTGGTAGGCCCGTACAACACTGAAGCTTTCTTT	CASSLVGPYNTEAFF
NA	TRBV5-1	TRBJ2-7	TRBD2	TGCGCCAGCAGCCCCGGGACTAGCGGGAGCGTTCACGAGCAGTACTTC	CASSPGTSGSVHEQYF
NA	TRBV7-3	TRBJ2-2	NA	TGTGCCAGCAGCACAGAGCTGTTTTTT	CASSTELFF
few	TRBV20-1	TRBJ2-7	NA	TGCAGTGCTGATGACAGGAGCTGGGGCTACGAGCAGTACTTC	CSADDRSWGYEQYF
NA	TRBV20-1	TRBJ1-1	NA	TGCAGTGCCTTCTCGAGAGACACTGAAGCTTTCTTT	CSAFSRDTEAFF
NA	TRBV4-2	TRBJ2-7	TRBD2	TGTGCCAGCAGCCGAAGCCTCAGGACTAGCGGGAGTGACGAGCAGTACTTC	CASSRSLRTSGSDEQYF
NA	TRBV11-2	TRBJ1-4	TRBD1	TGTGCCAGCGGACTGACAGGGAGTTCTCGAAAACTGTTTTTT	CASGLTGSSRKLFF
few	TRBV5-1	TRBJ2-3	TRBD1	TGCGCCAGCAGGGAGACAGGGTCAGATACGCAGTATTTT	CASRETGSDTQYF
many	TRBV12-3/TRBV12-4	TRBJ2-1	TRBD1	TGTGCCAGCAGTATATACAGGGGCGGTGAGCAGTTCTTC	CASSIYRGGEQFF
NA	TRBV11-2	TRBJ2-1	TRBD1	TGTGCCAGCAGCTTTCCAATGGACAGGGGAAGGGTGTACAATGAGCAGTTCTTC	CASSFPMDRGRVYNEQFF
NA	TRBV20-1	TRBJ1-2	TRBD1	TGCAGTGCTAGAGTACGGGACAGTTTGGGCGGCTACACCTTC	CSARVRDSLGGYTF